Following are 8 T cell receptor beta chains from one sample sequenced in a study of CD4+ T cells in melanoma. Sequencing used immunoSEQ multiplex PCR; TCRdb keeps in-frame clones, though not all of them. The table includes roughly 54,000 clones, approximately 89% detected once. Sequenced: peripheral blood. The receptors derive from a human donor with melanoma.

The gene calls are TRBV29-1 and TRBJ1-4; 9 positions agree with TRBD1. Germline values: CDR1 SQVTM, CDR2 ANQGSEA. J lost 6 bases, V lost 4 bases, and 6 bases had no gene match. The CDR3 length is 14 residues. CDR3 amino acids: CSVVKGQGDEKLFF. In DNA, the CDR3 is TGCAGCGTTGTAAAGGGACAGGGAGATGAAAAACTGTTTTTT.

This sequence joins TRBV30 and TRBJ1-2; perhaps TRBD1 as D (6 bases). This CDR3 has 16 residues. V was clipped by 2 bases and J by 5 bases, with 21 bases between them. The germline V gene has CDR1 GTSNPN and CDR2 SVGIG (reference sequence). The CDR3 here is CAWSTNPGGAFYGYTF. The DNA of the CDR3 is TGTGCCTGGAGTACAAACCCGGGGGGCGCTTTTTATGGCTACACCTTC.

The rearrangement uses TRBV6-6 and TRBJ1-1; D call uncertain. Trimming took off 6 bases at V and 3 bases at J, with 5 bases between the two ends. The CDR3 runs 11 residues. Germline CDR1 and CDR2: MNHNY and SVGAGI (reference sequence). CDR3 amino acids: CASSWDTEAFF. CDR3 DNA: TGTGCCAGCAGCTGGGACACTGAAGCTTTCTTT.

This clone showed up just once. This chain links TRBV19 with TRBJ2-7; 7 bases fit TRBD1. The trim removed 5 bases at V and 5 bases at J, leaving 6 bases unmatched. The CDR3 spans 13 residues. Per the germline V gene, CDR1 is LNHDA and CDR2 is SQIVND (reference sequence). The CDR3 DNA reads TGTGCCAGTAGTGGGGGACAGAGGGACGAGCAGTACTTC. As protein: CASSGGQRDEQYF.

The rearrangement links TRBV15 to TRBJ2-3; TRBD1 or TRBD2 may be the D gene (5 bases each). Germline loops: CDR1 LNHNV, CDR2 YYDKDF (reference sequence). Trimming took off 0 bases at V and 4 bases at J, with 8 bases between the two ends. The CDR3 loop spans 14 amino acids. CDR3 in amino acids: CATSRDRGPDTQYF. As DNA, the CDR3 is TGTGCCACCAGCAGAGATCGGGGCCCAGATACGCAGTATTTT.

The J gene is TRBJ2-3, the V gene TRBV7-2; no reliable D call. This CDR3 spans 13 amino acids. CDR1 is SGHTA and CDR2 is FQGNSA in the germline V gene. Trimming took off 1 base at V and 4 bases at J, with 6 bases between the two ends. In DNA, the CDR3 is TGTGCCAGCAGCTTAGTCTCCCCAGATACGCAGTATTTT. This sequence encodes CASSLVSPDTQYF.

This chain connects TRBV19 to TRBJ2-1; 13 positions agree with TRBD2. CDR3 length equals 16 residues. Germline loops: CDR1 LNHDA, CDR2 SQIVND (reference sequence). V gave up 4 bases and J gave up 6 bases; unmatched junction bases: 6. CDR3 DNA sequence: TGTGCCAGTAGTACATCGGGACTAGCGGGGCCCAATGAGCAGTTCTTC. Translating it yields CASSTSGLAGPNEQFF.

This chain uses TRBV5-5 with TRBJ1-2; possibly TRBD1 for D (5 bases). This CDR3 is 14 amino acids long. Trimming took 4 bases from V and 7 from J, leaving 17 bases between them. Germline CDR1 reads SGHKS; CDR2 reads YYEKEE (reference sequence). The chain's CDR3 is CASSEGSGGPGYTF. CDR3 bases: TGTGCCAGCAGCGAGGGGTCAGGCGGCCCTGGCTACACCTTC. Together with reference TRBV5-5 and TRBJ1-2, the CDR3 gives the full variable domain: DAGVTQSPTHLIKTRGQQVTLRCSPISGHKSVSWYQQVLGQGPQFIFQYYEKEERGRGNFPDRFSARQFPNYSSELNVNALLLGDSALYLCASSEGSGGPGYTFGSGTRLTVV.